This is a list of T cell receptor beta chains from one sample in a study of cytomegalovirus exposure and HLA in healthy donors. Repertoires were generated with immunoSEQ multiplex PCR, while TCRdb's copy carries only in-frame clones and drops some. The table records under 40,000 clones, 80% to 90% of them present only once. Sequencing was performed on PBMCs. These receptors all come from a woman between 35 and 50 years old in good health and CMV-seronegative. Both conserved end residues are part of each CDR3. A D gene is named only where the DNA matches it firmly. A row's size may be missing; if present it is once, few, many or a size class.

CDR3aa: CASSPSTSGEETQYF; CDR3nt: TGTGCCAGCTCACCGTCGACTAGCGGGGAAGAGACCCAGTACTTC; d_gene: TRBD2; j_gene: TRBJ2-5; abundance: -; v_gene: TRBV18
CDR3aa: CASSLDPGSNYGYTF; CDR3nt: TGTGCCAGCAGCTTAGATCCGGGGTCGAACTATGGCTACACCTTC; d_gene: -; j_gene: TRBJ1-2; abundance: -; v_gene: TRBV7-2
CDR3aa: CASSIELIQETQYF; CDR3nt: TGTGCCAGTAGTATAGAACTGATTCAAGAGACCCAGTACTTC; d_gene: -; j_gene: TRBJ2-5; abundance: -; v_gene: TRBV19
CDR3aa: CASSLLVSGANVLTF; CDR3nt: TGTGCCAGCAGCTTGTTAGTCTCTGGGGCCAACGTCCTGACTTTC; d_gene: -; j_gene: TRBJ2-6; abundance: once; v_gene: TRBV7-9
CDR3aa: CASTRKGQGGSPLHF; CDR3nt: TGTGCCAGCACCAGAAAGGGACAGGGTGGTTCACCCCTCCACTTT; d_gene: TRBD1; j_gene: TRBJ1-6; abundance: -; v_gene: TRBV28
CDR3aa: CASSPHSGGTDTQYF; CDR3nt: TGTGCCAGCAGTCCCCATAGCGGGGGGACAGATACGCAGTATTTT; d_gene: TRBD2; j_gene: TRBJ2-3; abundance: -; v_gene: TRBV28
CDR3aa: CASSYQGARSNSPLHF; CDR3nt: TGTGCCAGCAGTTACCAGGGGGCCAGATCTAATTCACCCCTCCACTTT; d_gene: TRBD1; j_gene: TRBJ1-6; abundance: -; v_gene: TRBV6-5
CDR3aa: CASREDRGYSPLHF; CDR3nt: TGTGCCAGCAGGGAGGACAGGGGATATTCACCCCTCCACTTT; d_gene: TRBD1; j_gene: TRBJ1-6; abundance: -; v_gene: TRBV2
CDR3aa: CASATSGDRDEQFF; CDR3nt: TGTGCCAGCGCCACTAGCGGGGACAGGGATGAGCAGTTCTTC; d_gene: -; j_gene: TRBJ2-1; abundance: -; v_gene: TRBV27
CDR3aa: CASSPTQVNTEAFF; CDR3nt: TGTGCCAGCTCACCGACACAGGTGAACACTGAAGCTTTCTTT; d_gene: -; j_gene: TRBJ1-1; abundance: -; v_gene: TRBV18
CDR3aa: CASSNPLTRSEDTQYF; CDR3nt: TGTGCCAGCAGCAATCCCCTAACGAGGAGCGAAGATACGCAGTATTTT; d_gene: -; j_gene: TRBJ2-3; abundance: -; v_gene: TRBV5-4
CDR3aa: CASSLEGHVLYNEQFF; CDR3nt: TGCGCCAGCAGCTTAGAGGGACACGTCCTCTACAATGAGCAGTTCTTC; d_gene: -; j_gene: TRBJ2-1; abundance: once; v_gene: TRBV5-1
CDR3aa: CASSSSTSPEETQYF; CDR3nt: TGTGCCAGCAGTTCCTCTACTAGCCCCGAGGAGACCCAGTACTTC; d_gene: -; j_gene: TRBJ2-5; abundance: once; v_gene: TRBV7-9
CDR3aa: CSVARDSRGETQYF; CDR3nt: TGCAGCGTCGCGCGGGACAGCAGAGGAGAGACCCAGTACTTC; d_gene: -; j_gene: TRBJ2-5; abundance: -; v_gene: TRBV29-1
CDR3aa: CASSQLSNSPLHF; CDR3nt: TGTGCCAGCAGCCAACTTTCGAATTCACCCCTCCACTTT; d_gene: -; j_gene: TRBJ1-6; abundance: -; v_gene: TRBV7-9
CDR3aa: CASSLAEGWGYTF; CDR3nt: TGTGCCAGCAGTTTGGCCGAGGGCTGGGGCTACACCTTC; d_gene: -; j_gene: TRBJ1-2; abundance: -; v_gene: TRBV28
CDR3aa: CASSLVQGPDTQYF; CDR3nt: TGTGCCAGCAGTTTAGTCCAGGGGCCAGATACGCAGTATTTT; d_gene: -; j_gene: TRBJ2-3; abundance: -; v_gene: TRBV28
CDR3aa: CASSQSRAGYSNQPQHF; CDR3nt: TGCGCCAGCAGTCAATCGAGGGCAGGCTATAGCAATCAGCCCCAGCATTTT; d_gene: -; j_gene: TRBJ1-5; abundance: few; v_gene: TRBV23-1
CDR3aa: CASSLGRRGTEAFF; CDR3nt: TGTGCCAGCAGCCTGGGCCGAAGGGGCACTGAAGCTTTCTTT; d_gene: -; j_gene: TRBJ1-1; abundance: -; v_gene: TRBV5-6
CDR3aa: CASRVTSNYGYTF; CDR3nt: TGCGCCAGCAGAGTCACTTCAAACTATGGCTACACCTTC; d_gene: -; j_gene: TRBJ1-2; abundance: -; v_gene: TRBV5-1
CDR3aa: CASSLAGTGFWTEAFF; CDR3nt: TGTGCCAGCAGCTTGGCCGGGACAGGGTTTTGGACTGAAGCTTTCTTT; d_gene: TRBD1; j_gene: TRBJ1-1; abundance: -; v_gene: TRBV7-9
CDR3aa: CASSQVTTRGSYNSPLHF; CDR3nt: TGTGCCAGCAGCCAAGTAACGACCCGGGGCTCCTATAATTCACCCCTCCACTTT; d_gene: -; j_gene: TRBJ1-6; abundance: few; v_gene: TRBV4-2
CDR3aa: CASMTTGEYGYTF; CDR3nt: TGTGCCAGCATGACGACAGGGGAGTATGGCTACACCTTC; d_gene: TRBD1; j_gene: TRBJ1-2; abundance: -; v_gene: TRBV2
CDR3aa: CASSLRGQVHKGNIQYF; CDR3nt: TGCGCCAGCAGCTTAAGGGGACAGGTCCACAAGGGAAACATTCAGTACTTC; d_gene: TRBD1; j_gene: TRBJ2-4; abundance: -; v_gene: TRBV5-1
CDR3aa: CASSLKDRKNIQYF; CDR3nt: TGTGCCAGCAGCTTGAAAGACAGAAAAAACATTCAGTACTTC; d_gene: -; j_gene: TRBJ2-4; abundance: -; v_gene: TRBV5-4
CDR3aa: CASSPGQGSRYGYTF; CDR3nt: TGTGCCAGCAGTCCAGGACAGGGTTCTAGGTATGGCTACACCTTC; d_gene: TRBD1; j_gene: TRBJ1-2; abundance: -; v_gene: TRBV28
CDR3aa: CASRLDNQGSYGYTF; CDR3nt: TGTGCCAGCAGACTCGACAATCAGGGGTCCTATGGCTACACCTTC; d_gene: -; j_gene: TRBJ1-2; abundance: -; v_gene: TRBV6-6
CDR3aa: CASSQTYGAEAFF; CDR3nt: TGTGCCAGCAGTCAGACATATGGCGCTGAAGCTTTCTTT; d_gene: -; j_gene: TRBJ1-1; abundance: -; v_gene: TRBV6-6
CDR3aa: CASSSGLTNNQPQHF; CDR3nt: TGTGCCAGCAGTTCGGGACTGACGAACAATCAGCCTCAGCATTTT; d_gene: -; j_gene: TRBJ1-5; abundance: -; v_gene: TRBV2
CDR3aa: CASSFNPGVGGGYTF; CDR3nt: TGTGCCAGCAGCTTTAACCCGGGGGTCGGAGGAGGCTACACCTTC; d_gene: -; j_gene: TRBJ1-2; abundance: once; v_gene: TRBV5-4
CDR3aa: CASSGQGGTGELFF; CDR3nt: TGTGCCAGCTCAGGACAGGGAGGTACCGGGGAGCTGTTTTTT; d_gene: TRBD1; j_gene: TRBJ2-2; abundance: few; v_gene: TRBV5-6
CDR3aa: CASSLVSGENNEQFF; CDR3nt: TGTGCCAGCAGCTTAGTGAGCGGGGAAAACAATGAGCAGTTCTTC; d_gene: TRBD2; j_gene: TRBJ2-1; abundance: -; v_gene: TRBV7-2
CDR3aa: CASSPEAPGNTIYF; CDR3nt: TGTGCCAGCTCCCCCGAGGCACCAGGAAACACCATATATTTT; d_gene: -; j_gene: TRBJ1-3; abundance: -; v_gene: TRBV18
CDR3aa: CSVTGDYGYTF; CDR3nt: TGCAGCGTGACAGGGGACTATGGCTACACCTTC; d_gene: TRBD1; j_gene: TRBJ1-2; abundance: few; v_gene: TRBV29-1
CDR3aa: CASRGGVNEKLFF; CDR3nt: TGTGCCAGCAGAGGTGGAGTTAATGAAAAACTGTTTTTT; d_gene: -; j_gene: TRBJ1-4; abundance: few; v_gene: TRBV7-9
CDR3aa: CASSSLGSFSTDTQYF; CDR3nt: TGTGCCAGCAGTAGCTTGGGTAGCTTCTCCACAGATACGCAGTATTTT; d_gene: -; j_gene: TRBJ2-3; abundance: -; v_gene: TRBV5-6
CDR3aa: CASKTGGTEAFF; CDR3nt: TGTGCCAGCAAGACAGGGGGGACTGAAGCTTTCTTT; d_gene: TRBD1; j_gene: TRBJ1-1; abundance: -; v_gene: TRBV28
CDR3aa: CASSSIRTPDYPFF; CDR3nt: TGTGCCAGCAGCTCAATCCGGACTCCGGATTATCCTTTCTTC; d_gene: -; j_gene: TRBJ2-1; abundance: -; v_gene: TRBV11-2
CDR3aa: CAISELGQSTDTQYF; CDR3nt: TGTGCCATCAGTGAATTGGGACAAAGCACAGATACGCAGTATTTT; d_gene: -; j_gene: TRBJ2-3; abundance: -; v_gene: TRBV10-3
CDR3aa: CASSLRGSNQPQHF; CDR3nt: TGTGCCAGCAGCTTGAGGGGGAGCAATCAGCCCCAGCATTTT; d_gene: -; j_gene: TRBJ1-5; abundance: -; v_gene: TRBV5-6
CDR3aa: CASSMGLTGQDGYTF; CDR3nt: TGTGCCAGCAGCATGGGGTTGACAGGGCAAGATGGCTACACCTTC; d_gene: TRBD1; j_gene: TRBJ1-2; abundance: -; v_gene: TRBV5-4
CDR3aa: CASSPRQGGYGYTF; CDR3nt: TGTGCCAGCAGCCCTCGACAGGGAGGATATGGCTACACCTTC; d_gene: TRBD1; j_gene: TRBJ1-2; abundance: -; v_gene: TRBV5-4
CDR3aa: CASTSSGLRTDTQYF; CDR3nt: TGTGCCAGTACGAGTTCGGGACTCCGCACAGATACGCAGTATTTT; d_gene: -; j_gene: TRBJ2-3; abundance: -; v_gene: TRBV19
CDR3aa: CASSGRLGNEKLFF; CDR3nt: TGTGCCAGTAGTGGGAGATTGGGGAATGAAAAACTGTTTTTT; d_gene: -; j_gene: TRBJ1-4; abundance: -; v_gene: TRBV19
CDR3aa: CASSSAQIEKLFF; CDR3nt: TGTGCCAGCAGTTCCGCTCAGATAGAAAAACTGTTTTTT; d_gene: -; j_gene: TRBJ1-4; abundance: once; v_gene: TRBV28
CDR3aa: CASSRSDRDVNIQYF; CDR3nt: TGTGCCAGCAGCAGATCGGACAGGGATGTTAACATTCAGTACTTC; d_gene: TRBD1; j_gene: TRBJ2-4; abundance: -; v_gene: TRBV7-2
CDR3aa: CAIKGGPDNQPQHF; CDR3nt: TGTGCCATCAAGGGGGGGCCAGACAATCAGCCCCAGCATTTT; d_gene: -; j_gene: TRBJ1-5; abundance: -; v_gene: TRBV10-3
CDR3aa: CASSSPQAGIETQYF; CDR3nt: TGTGCCAGCAGTTCCCCCCAAGCGGGGATAGAGACCCAGTACTTC; d_gene: TRBD2; j_gene: TRBJ2-5; abundance: -; v_gene: TRBV27
CDR3aa: CASSQEPENEAFF; CDR3nt: TGCGCCAGCAGCCAAGAACCAGAAAATGAAGCTTTCTTT; d_gene: -; j_gene: TRBJ1-1; abundance: -; v_gene: TRBV4-1